Included here is one TCR beta chain sequence, with context. CDR1 is SGHTA and CDR2 is FQGTGA in the germline V gene. This CDR3 has 14 residues. V was shortened by 0 bases and J by 4 bases, with 9 bases between the two germline ends. This entry is derived from a study of control samples from healthy donors and cancer patients. Method: immunoSEQ multiplex PCR; TCRdb's copy keeps in-frame clones and lacks some. Its clone listing holds roughly 190,000 clones. The clonotype originates from a woman in her twenties or thirties in good health. The rearrangement links TRBV7-3 to TRBJ1-2; D gene uncertain. The sequencing sample was made of blood. In nucleotides, the CDR3 is TGTGCCAGCAGCTTAACCGCGACCGTCTATGGCTACACCTTC. Its protein product is CASSLTATVYGYTF.